This T cell receptor beta chain appears in the sequencing data of a study of neurological immune-mediated disorders. This clonotype has at least ten counts. The CDR3 is 13 amino acids. Germline-derived CDR1 and CDR2 are SQVTM and ANQGSEA. V lost 4 bases, J lost 5 bases, and 11 bases lay in between. MiXCR, run by TCRdb on the 5' RACE reads, gives a single entry per CDR3 protein. The profile shows under 75,000 distinct CDR3 sequences, about 5% of them singletons. The chain has TRBV29-1 and TRBJ2-2, with D tentatively TRBD1 (5 bases). What was sequenced was PBMCs. The clonotype originates from a human donor with multiple sclerosis. The donor label of this sample is uncertain. The CDR3, as DNA: TGCAGCGTTGCTCAGGGAAGGACCGGGGAGCTGTTTTTT. Protein sequence: CSVAQGRTGELFF.